This T cell receptor beta chain stems from a study of a mutant IDH1 vaccine in newly diagnosed glioma (dated by TCRdb to the early 2020s). Describing the broader study: Across visits V03 through V10, patients got a total of eight vaccinations, given in weeks 1, 3, 5, 7, 11, 15, 19 and 23. Peripheral blood was collected at six visits: V03 (baseline), V05, V07, V10, V12 and V13. Prior to enrollment, patients had been given standard therapy consisting of radiotherapy alone, temozolomide alone, or radiochemotherapy with temozolomide, with the combination given to most patients. Longitudinal TCRB deep sequencing was done for 25 treated patients, wherever samples were available for exploratory analyses. Vaccination started 4-6 weeks after radiotherapy alone, or was given together with temozolomide cycles in the groups whose treatment included chemotherapy. Of the approximately 33 treated patients, approximately 62% were male and about 40% were female, and the mean age was approximately 40 years.

A note on this clone: It lacks a known antigen. Per-nucleotide qualities are absent, and no much larger clonotype sits a single base away.

The method behind the library was the immunoSEQ multiplex PCR assay. Rearranged TCR beta chain sequences were amplified with the hsTCRB Kit following the manufacturer's protocol. Sequencing of TCRB libraries was carried out on an Illumina MiSeq. The source study handled its data this way. The proprietary platform of the kit vendor was used for demultiplexing, trimming and gene mapping. The table was pulled from immuneACCESS by TCRdb, which kept in-frame rearrangements only. Such tables lose some clones; where checked, under half of the loss comes from unresolved V genes, and the rest has no known cause. From that table come the V and J calls and clone size; the DNA was used to work out D and trimming. The sample table records about 54,000 clones; about 87% of these occur just once. Approximately 1.4% of the sample is in the top ten clones. The germline V gene specifies LGHNT as CDR1 and FRNRAP as CDR2. From its cysteine to its phenylalanine, the CDR3 spans 16 amino acids. Of all the DNA, just the CDR3 is kept, 48 bases in frame from base 1. V sheds 1 base and J sheds 6 bases, leaving 19 bases between their ends.

The sample's time point label, decoded: week 23, last vaccination. Each vaccine dose, consisting of 300 ug of a 20-mer mutant IDH1 peptide in Montanide, was administered subcutaneously with topical imiquimod. The donors had newly diagnosed IDH1-mutant astrocytomas of WHO grade 3 or 4 that showed loss of nuclear ATRX. The samples were drawn from NOA16, a multicentre, single-arm, open-label phase I trial in Germany that tested a mutant IDH1 peptide vaccine in humans for the first time. The DNeasy Blood and Tissue Kit was used to extract genomic DNA from EDTA blood for TCRB sequencing. Overall results and qualifications from the work: Immune responses induced by the vaccine were seen in more than 85% of patients across multiple MHC alleles. Pseudoprogression seemed to be unrelated to changes in the top peripheral T cell clonotypes found by TCRB sequencing. PBMC samples for TCRB deep sequencing were selected based on availability. The authors stated that sample limitations prevented analyses of patient blood samples from being reproduced.

The source was PBMCs, collected from a glioma patient whose treatment included an IDH1 peptide vaccine. This receptor was taken from a man in his forties with glioma. The V gene is TRBV12-5 and the J gene is TRBJ2-7, and the D gene may be TRBD2, 6 bases matching. The CDR3 region reads CASGLATLYQEGEQYF. The DNA reads as follows: TGTGCTAGTGGTTTGGCAACCCTGTACCAGGAGGGCGAGCAGTACTTC.